Below, 17 T cell receptor beta chains from the same sample are listed, as sequenced in a study of naive and memory T cell subsets. The beta constant-region primer was an equimolar mix of two oligonucleotides covering TRBC1 and TRBC2. Using its own MiXCR run on the UMI-ligation and nested PCR reads, TCRdb lists one record per CDR3 protein. Here the sample spans about 150,000 distinct CDR3 sequences, about 15% being singletons. Material for sequencing was naive CD4+ T cells from blood. The receptors derive from a human donor in good health.

This clonotype was picked up a small number of times. The chain carries TRBV14 and TRBJ1-5, with 8 bases matching TRBD1. The CDR3 runs to 14 residues. Germline lookup yields CDR1 SGHDN and CDR2 FVKESK. The trim removed 5 bases at V and 5 bases at J, leaving 5 bases unmatched. For the CDR3, the DNA is TGTGCCAGCAGCTTTGGACAGGGCGATCAGCCCCAGCATTTT. It is translated as CASSFGQGDQPQHF.

This clonotype was observed a few times. This chain connects TRBV21-1 to TRBJ2-7; no check of the table's D call, TRBD2, against the DNA was made. TRBV21-1 represents a pseudogene. The CDR3 is made up of 17 amino acids. The CDR3 is CASPPPGRKSGNYEQYF. DNA for the CDR3: TGTGCCAGTCCTCCCCCCGGACGCAAGTCCGGGAACTACGAGCAGTACTTC.

V gene TRBV20-1 combines with J gene TRBJ1-1; no reliable D call. From germline, CDR1 is DFQATT and CDR2 SNEGSKA (reference sequence). The CDR3 sequence is 14 residues long. Trimming left V 4 bases short and J 4 bases short, with 16 bases between. CDR3 protein: CSAIPAGSPTEAFF. In DNA form, the CDR3 reads TGCAGTGCTATACCCGCGGGTTCCCCCACTGAAGCTTTCTTT.

V usage is TRBV29-1 and J usage is TRBJ1-1; perhaps TRBD1 as D (6 bases). This CDR3 is built from 12 residues. Looked up from germline, CDR1 is SQVTM and CDR2 is ANQGSEA. Trimming shortened V by 6 bases and J by 3 bases, and 11 bases separated the two germline ends. The CDR3 sequence: CSVGGADTEAFF. CDR3 sequence (DNA): TGCAGCGTCGGGGGGGCGGACACTGAAGCTTTCTTT.

The chain recombines TRBV10-3 with TRBJ2-7; tentative D call: TRBD2 (6 bases). The V gene's germline CDR1 is ENHRY and CDR2 SYGVKD. Trimming shortened V by 0 bases and J by 6 bases, and 9 bases separated the two germline ends. The CDR3 spans 13 residues. In DNA, the CDR3 is TGTGCCATCAGTGAGTCACTAGCTGCCGAGCAGTACTTC. Its translation: CAISESLAAEQYF.

This clonotype has ten or more counts. The chain is built from TRBV5-5 and TRBJ2-5; 10 nucleotides match TRBD1. CDR1 SGHKS and CDR2 YYEKEE come from the germline V gene (reference sequence). The CDR3 length is 14 residues. V was clipped by 4 bases and J by 5 bases; unmatched bases: 5. Written as DNA, the CDR3 is TGTGCCAGCAGCCTGACGGGACAGGGGGAGACCCAGTACTTC. This codes for CASSLTGQGETQYF.

V gene TRBV24-1 combines with J gene TRBJ2-7, with D unresolved. Trimming shortened V by 3 bases and J by 10 bases, and 18 bases separated the two germline ends. The germline V gene has CDR1 KGHDR and CDR2 SFDVKD. This CDR3 contains 14 residues. This CDR3 reads CATSDPSLGVYQYF. DNA for the CDR3: TGTGCCACCAGTGATCCATCTCTCGGTGTATATCAGTACTTC.

This clonotype has only a few counts. V and J are TRBV20-1 and TRBJ2-5; 15 bases are shared with TRBD2. Germline lookup yields CDR1 DFQATT and CDR2 SNEGSKA (reference sequence). The CDR3 is 16 amino acids. J lost 5 bases, V lost 1 base, and 5 bases had no gene match. The CDR3 sequence is CSARGTSGREGETQYF. CDR3 bases: TGCAGTGCTAGAGGGACTAGCGGGAGGGAGGGGGAGACCCAGTACTTC.

This clonotype was seen a few times. The chain recombines TRBV4-3 with TRBJ2-2, with 7 positions matching TRBD1. CDR1 and CDR2 from the germline V gene are LGHNA and YSLEER. The CDR3 is 16 amino acids. The trim removed 0 bases at V and 4 bases at J, leaving 5 bases unmatched. This CDR3 reads CASSQDQGQFTGELFF. CDR3 in DNA: TGCGCCAGCAGCCAAGATCAGGGACAGTTCACCGGGGAGCTGTTTTTT.

The chain carries TRBV12-3 or TRBV12-4 and TRBJ2-7, with TRBD2 matching 8 bases. V lost 4 bases and J lost 7; bases outside the gene matches: 12. The CDR3 consists of 15 residues. The CDR3 sequence is CASSSSGSAWVEQYF. Written as DNA, the CDR3 is TGTGCCAGCAGTTCGAGCGGGAGCGCCTGGGTGGAGCAGTACTTC.

J is TRBJ2-5 and V is TRBV5-1; possibly TRBD2 for D (6 bases). This CDR3 is 14 amino acids long. The germline CDR1 and CDR2 sequences are SGHRS and YFSETQ. The germline V and J ends were trimmed by 0 bases and 4 bases, with 10 bases remaining between them. This CDR3 reads CASSLGSGVETQYF. DNA for the CDR3: TGCGCCAGCAGCTTGGGGTCGGGGGTAGAGACCCAGTACTTC. The whole variable domain, filled in from reference TRBV5-1 and TRBJ2-5, reads KAGVTQTPRYLIKTRGQQVTLSCSPISGHRSVSWYQQTPGQGLQFLFEYFSETQRNKGNFPGRFSGRQFSNSRSEMNVSTLELGDSALYLCASSLGSGVETQYFGPGTRLLVL.

The rearrangement uses TRBV11-2 and TRBJ2-5; 10 bases line up with TRBD2. V was clipped by 7 bases and J by 4 bases; unmatched bases: 6. Germline loops: CDR1 SGHAT, CDR2 FQNNGV. The CDR3 covers 14 residues. The CDR3 here is CASMGSGRRETQYF. For the CDR3, the DNA is TGTGCCAGCATGGGTAGCGGGAGGCGAGAGACCCAGTACTTC.

This clonotype was seen a few times. The rearrangement uses TRBV7-8 and TRBJ1-2; the D is unclear. V lost 7 bases, J lost 2 bases, and 14 bases lay in between. Germline V gene data show CDR1 as SGHVS and CDR2 as FQNEAQ. CDR3 length: 14 residues. The CDR3 sequence: CASTDDGYNYGYTF. CDR3 coding DNA: TGTGCCAGCACCGACGACGGATACAACTATGGCTACACCTTC.

This clonotype was counted at least ten times. V gene TRBV6-5 combines with J gene TRBJ1-2; 7 bases align to TRBD1. This CDR3 contains 13 residues. The V segment lost 5 bases and the J segment 4 bases; nucleotides outside the gene matches: 4. CDR1 is MNHEY and CDR2 is SVGAGI in the germline V gene. This CDR3 is CASSQQGFYGYTF. CDR3 bases: TGTGCCAGCAGTCAACAGGGGTTCTATGGCTACACCTTC.

The chain recombines TRBV27 with TRBJ1-5; D unclear. The CDR3 is made up of 13 amino acids. V lost 8 bases, J lost 0 bases, and 8 bases lay in between. Germline V CDR1 and CDR2: MNHEY, SMNVEV (reference sequence). DNA of the CDR3: TGTGCCAGCGCTGATTATAGCAATCAGCCCCAGCATTTT. It translates to CASADYSNQPQHF.

This clonotype was recorded a few times. The J gene is TRBJ2-1, the V gene TRBV5-1, with a weak D call TRBD1 (6 bases). Germline lookup yields CDR1 SGHRS and CDR2 YFSETQ. CDR3 length: 19 amino acids. Trimming took off 4 bases at V and 3 bases at J, with 26 bases between the two ends. CDR3 amino acids: CASSDTAPGAGFLYNEQFF. The CDR3 DNA follows: TGCGCCAGCAGCGACACGGCTCCAGGGGCCGGCTTTCTCTACAATGAGCAGTTCTTC.

This clonotype was found a few times. V gene TRBV6-6 combines with J gene TRBJ1-1, with no clear D. Germline CDR1 MNHNY, CDR2 SVGAGI (reference sequence). V shed 6 bases and J shed 4 bases, with 18 bases lying between them. The CDR3 is made up of 15 amino acids. The CDR3 coding sequence is TGTGCCAGCAGCCGACGGGTTGATGGTGGCACTGAAGCTTTCTTT. Translation gives CASSRRVDGGTEAFF.